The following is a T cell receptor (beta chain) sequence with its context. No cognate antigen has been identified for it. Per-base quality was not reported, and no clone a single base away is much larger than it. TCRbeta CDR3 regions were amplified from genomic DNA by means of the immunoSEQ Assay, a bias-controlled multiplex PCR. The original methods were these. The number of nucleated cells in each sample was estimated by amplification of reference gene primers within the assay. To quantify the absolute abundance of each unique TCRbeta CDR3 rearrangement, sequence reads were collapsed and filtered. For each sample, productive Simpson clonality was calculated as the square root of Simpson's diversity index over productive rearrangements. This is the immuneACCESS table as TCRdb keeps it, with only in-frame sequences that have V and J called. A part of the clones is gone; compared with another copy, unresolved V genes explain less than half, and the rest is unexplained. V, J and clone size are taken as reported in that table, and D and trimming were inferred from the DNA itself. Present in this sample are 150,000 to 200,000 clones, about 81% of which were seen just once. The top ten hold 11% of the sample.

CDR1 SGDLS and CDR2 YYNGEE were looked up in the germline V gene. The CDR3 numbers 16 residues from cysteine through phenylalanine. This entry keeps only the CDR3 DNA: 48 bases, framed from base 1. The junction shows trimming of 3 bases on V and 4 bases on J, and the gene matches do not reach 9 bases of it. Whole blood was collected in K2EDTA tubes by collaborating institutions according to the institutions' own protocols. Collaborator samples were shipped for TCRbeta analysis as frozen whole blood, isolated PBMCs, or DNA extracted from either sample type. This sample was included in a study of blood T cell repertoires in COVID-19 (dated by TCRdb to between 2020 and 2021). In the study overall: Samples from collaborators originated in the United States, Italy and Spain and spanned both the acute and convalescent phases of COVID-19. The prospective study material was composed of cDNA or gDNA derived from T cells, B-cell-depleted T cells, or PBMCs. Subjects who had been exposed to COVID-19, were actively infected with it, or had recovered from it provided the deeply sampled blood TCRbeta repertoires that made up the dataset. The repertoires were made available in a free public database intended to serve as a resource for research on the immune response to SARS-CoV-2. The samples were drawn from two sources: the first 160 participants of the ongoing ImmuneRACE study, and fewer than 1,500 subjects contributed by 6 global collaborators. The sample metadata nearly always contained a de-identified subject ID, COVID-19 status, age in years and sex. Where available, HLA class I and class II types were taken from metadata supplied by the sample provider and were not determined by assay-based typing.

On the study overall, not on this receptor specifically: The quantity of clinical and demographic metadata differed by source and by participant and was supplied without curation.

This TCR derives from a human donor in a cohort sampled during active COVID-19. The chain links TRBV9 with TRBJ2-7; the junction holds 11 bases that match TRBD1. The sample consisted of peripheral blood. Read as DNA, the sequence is TGTGCCAGCAGCGGGAGAAACGGACAGGGGGCTTACGAGCAGTACTTC. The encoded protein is CASSGRNGQGAYEQYF.